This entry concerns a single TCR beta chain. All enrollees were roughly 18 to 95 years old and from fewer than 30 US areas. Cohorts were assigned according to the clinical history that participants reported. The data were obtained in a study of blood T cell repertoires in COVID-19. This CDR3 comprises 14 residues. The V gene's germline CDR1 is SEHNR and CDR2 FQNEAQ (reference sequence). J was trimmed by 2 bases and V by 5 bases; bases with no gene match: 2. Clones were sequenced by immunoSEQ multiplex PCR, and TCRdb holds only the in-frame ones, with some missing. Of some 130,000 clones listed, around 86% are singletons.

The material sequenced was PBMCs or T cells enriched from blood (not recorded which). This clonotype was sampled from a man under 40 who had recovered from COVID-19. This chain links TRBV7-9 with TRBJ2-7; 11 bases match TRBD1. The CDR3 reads CASSRGQGAYEQYF. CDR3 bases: TGTGCCAGCAGCCGGGGACAGGGGGCCTACGAGCAGTACTTC.